This T cell receptor (beta chain) appears in the sequencing data of a study of shared T cell receptors in the human thymus. The CDR3 totals 14 residues. Germline CDR1 is SQVTM and CDR2 is ANQGSEA. Trimming at V came to 4 bases and at J to 0 bases, leaving 3 bases not matched to a gene. This table comes from immunoSEQ multiplex PCR, and its TCRdb copy is limited to in-frame clones, with some not included. The table records more than 300,000 clones, more than 85% of them present only once. The sequence was obtained from a human donor. The sequencing input was thymocytes. This rearrangement joins TRBV29-1 to TRBJ2-7, with 10 bases matching TRBD2. CDR3 sequence: CSVGPSGSSYEQYF. The DNA for the CDR3 is TGCAGCGTTGGCCCTAGCGGGAGCTCCTACGAGCAGTACTTC.